This TCR beta chain was recorded in a study of CD8 T cells in ankylosing spondylitis. Study conclusions and caveats: Past studies reported some motif variants in reactive arthritis synovial fluid and blood. In ankylosing spondylitis patients, matched synovial fluid reportedly showed significant enrichment of disease-linked clones. A TCR beta motif made of under 10 highly homologous variants seemed typical of ankylosing spondylitis blood.

TCRdb redid the calling of the 5' RACE reads with MiXCR, one entry per CDR3 protein. The sample consists of hundreds of thousands of distinct CDR3 sequences, around 24% of them appearing once. This clonotype was seen a handful of times. What it recognizes is unknown. V lost 7 bases and J lost 6, with 10 bases in between. This CDR3 comprises 11 residues. Per the germline V gene, CDR1 is SQVTM and CDR2 is ANQGSEA. The receptor comes from a male donor with ankylosing spondylitis or in good health (not recorded which). J is TRBJ1-5 and V is TRBV29-1; D is uncertain. The material sequenced was blood, either unsorted or a sorted T cell fraction (not recorded which). CDR3 region: CSALGPQPQHF. The CDR3 nucleotides read TGCAGCGCCTTGGGCCCTCAGCCCCAGCATTTT.